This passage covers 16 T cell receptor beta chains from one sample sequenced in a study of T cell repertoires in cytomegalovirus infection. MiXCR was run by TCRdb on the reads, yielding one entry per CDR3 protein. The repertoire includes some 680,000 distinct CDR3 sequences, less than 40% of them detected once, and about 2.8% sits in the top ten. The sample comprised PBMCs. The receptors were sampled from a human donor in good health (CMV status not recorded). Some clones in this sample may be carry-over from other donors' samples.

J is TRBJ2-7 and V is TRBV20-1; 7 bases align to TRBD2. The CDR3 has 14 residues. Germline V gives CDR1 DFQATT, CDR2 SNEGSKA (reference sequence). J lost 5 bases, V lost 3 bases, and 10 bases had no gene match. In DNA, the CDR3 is TGCAGTGCTAGTTTGGGGGGAGGGGATCACGAGCAGTACTTC. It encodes CSASLGGGDHEQYF.

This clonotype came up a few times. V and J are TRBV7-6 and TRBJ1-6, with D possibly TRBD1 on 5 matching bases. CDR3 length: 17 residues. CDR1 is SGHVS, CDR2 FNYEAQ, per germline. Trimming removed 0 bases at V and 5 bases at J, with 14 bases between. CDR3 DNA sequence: TGTGCCAGCAGCTTAGCAGGGGTCCTCCCTGATAATTCACCCCTCCACTTT. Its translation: CASSLAGVLPDNSPLHF. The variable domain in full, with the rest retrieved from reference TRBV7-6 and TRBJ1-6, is GAGVSQSPRYKVTKRGQDVALRCDPISGHVSLYWYRQALGQGPEFLTYFNYEAQQDKSGLPNDRFSAERPEGSISTLTIQRTEQRDSAMYRCASSLAGVLPDNSPLHFGNGTRLTVT.

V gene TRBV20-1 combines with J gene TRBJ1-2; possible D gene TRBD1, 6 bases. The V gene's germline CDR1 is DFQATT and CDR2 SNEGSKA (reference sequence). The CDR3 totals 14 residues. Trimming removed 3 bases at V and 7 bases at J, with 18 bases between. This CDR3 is CSASPGRGGGGYTF. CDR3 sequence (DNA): TGCAGTGCTAGCCCTGGGAGGGGAGGGGGTGGCTACACCTTC.

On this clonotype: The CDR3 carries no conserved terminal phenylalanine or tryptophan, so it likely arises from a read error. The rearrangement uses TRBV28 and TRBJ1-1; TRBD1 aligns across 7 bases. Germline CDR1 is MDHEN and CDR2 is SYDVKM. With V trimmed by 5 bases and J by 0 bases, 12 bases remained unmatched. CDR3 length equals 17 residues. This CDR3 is CASSPSRGQMMNTEAFC. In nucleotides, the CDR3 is TGTGCCAGCAGTCCTTCAAGGGGACAGATGATGAACACTGAAGCTTTCTGT.

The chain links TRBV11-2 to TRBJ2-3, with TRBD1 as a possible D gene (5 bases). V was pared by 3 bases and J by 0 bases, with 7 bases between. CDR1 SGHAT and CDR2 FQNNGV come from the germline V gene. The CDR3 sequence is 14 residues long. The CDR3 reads CASSFRESTDTQYF. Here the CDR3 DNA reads TGTGCCAGCAGCTTCAGGGAAAGCACAGATACGCAGTATTTT.

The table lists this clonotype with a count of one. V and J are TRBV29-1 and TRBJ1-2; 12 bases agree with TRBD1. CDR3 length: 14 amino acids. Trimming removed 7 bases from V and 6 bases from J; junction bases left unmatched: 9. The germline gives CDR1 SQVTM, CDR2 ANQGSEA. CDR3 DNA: TGCAGCGCTACTCCGGGACAGGGGGCGGATGGCTACACCTTC. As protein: CSATPGQGADGYTF.

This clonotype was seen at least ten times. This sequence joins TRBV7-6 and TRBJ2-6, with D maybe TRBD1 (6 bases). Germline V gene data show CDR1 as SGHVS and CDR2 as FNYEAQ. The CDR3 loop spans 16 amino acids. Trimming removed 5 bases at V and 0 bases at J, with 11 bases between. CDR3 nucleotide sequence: TGTGCCAGCAGCCCCAGGACAGCCTCTGGGGCCAACGTCCTGACTTTC. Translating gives CASSPRTASGANVLTF.

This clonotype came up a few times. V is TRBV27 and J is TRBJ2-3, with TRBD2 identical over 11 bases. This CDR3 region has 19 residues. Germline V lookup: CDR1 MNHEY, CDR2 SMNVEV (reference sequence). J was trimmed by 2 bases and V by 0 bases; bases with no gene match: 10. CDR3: CASSLSPLAGGRFTDTQYF. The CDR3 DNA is TGTGCCAGCAGTTTATCCCCGCTAGCGGGGGGCCGGTTCACAGATACGCAGTATTTT.

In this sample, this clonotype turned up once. CDR3 in amino acids: CSARGASGVRGETQYF. The CDR3 bases are TGCAGTGCTAGAGGGGCTAGCGGGGTTCGGGGAGAGACCCAGTACTTC. The chain is built from TRBV20-1 and TRBJ2-5, with 9 bases fitting TRBD2. This CDR3 comprises 16 residues. V gave up 1 base and J gave up 4 bases; unmatched junction bases: 10. Germline lookup yields CDR1 DFQATT and CDR2 SNEGSKA (reference sequence).

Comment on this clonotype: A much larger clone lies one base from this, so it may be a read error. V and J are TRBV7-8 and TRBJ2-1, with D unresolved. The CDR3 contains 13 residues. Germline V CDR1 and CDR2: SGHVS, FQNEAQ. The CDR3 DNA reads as TGTGCCGGCACTTCGAACTCCTACAATGTGCAGTTCTTC. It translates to CAGTSNSYNVQFF.

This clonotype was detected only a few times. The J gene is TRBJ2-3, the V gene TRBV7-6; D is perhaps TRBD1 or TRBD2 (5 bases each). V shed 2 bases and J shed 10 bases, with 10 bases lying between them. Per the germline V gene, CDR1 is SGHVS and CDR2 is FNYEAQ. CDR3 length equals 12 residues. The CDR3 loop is CASSLYQGPQYF. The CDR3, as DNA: TGTGCCAGCAGCTTATATCAGGGACCGCAGTATTTT.

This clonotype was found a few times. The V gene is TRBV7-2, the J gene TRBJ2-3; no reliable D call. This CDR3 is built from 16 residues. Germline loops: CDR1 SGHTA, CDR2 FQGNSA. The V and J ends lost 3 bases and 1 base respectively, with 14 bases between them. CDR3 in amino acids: CASSFQFPPRTDTQYF. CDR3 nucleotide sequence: TGTGCCAGCAGCTTCCAGTTCCCGCCCCGCACAGATACGCAGTATTTT.

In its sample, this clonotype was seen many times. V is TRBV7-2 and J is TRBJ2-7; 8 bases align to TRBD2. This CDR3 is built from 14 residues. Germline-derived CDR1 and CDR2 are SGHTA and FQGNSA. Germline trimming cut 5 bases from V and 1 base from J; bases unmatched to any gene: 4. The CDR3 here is CASSRAGGSYEQYF. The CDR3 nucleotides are TGTGCCAGCAGCCGGGCGGGGGGTTCCTACGAGCAGTACTTC.

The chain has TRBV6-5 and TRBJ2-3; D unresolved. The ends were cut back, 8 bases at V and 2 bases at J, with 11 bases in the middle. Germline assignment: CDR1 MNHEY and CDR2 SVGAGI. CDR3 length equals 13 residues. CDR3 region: CASYDGPTDTQYF. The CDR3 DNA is TGTGCCAGCTACGACGGCCCCACAGATACGCAGTATTTT.

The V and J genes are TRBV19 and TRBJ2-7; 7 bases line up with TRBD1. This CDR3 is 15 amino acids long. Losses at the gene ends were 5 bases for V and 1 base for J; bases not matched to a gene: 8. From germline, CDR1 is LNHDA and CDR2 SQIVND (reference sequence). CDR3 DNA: TGTGCCAGTAGTTCCTCCAGACAGGGTTCCTACGAGCAGTACTTC. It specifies CASSSSRQGSYEQYF.

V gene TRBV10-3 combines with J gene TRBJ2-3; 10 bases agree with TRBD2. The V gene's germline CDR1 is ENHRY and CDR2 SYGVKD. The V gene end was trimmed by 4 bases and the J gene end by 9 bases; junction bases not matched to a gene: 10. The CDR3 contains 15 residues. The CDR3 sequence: CAISGRLAGESTQYF. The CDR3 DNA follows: TGTGCCATCAGTGGACGGCTAGCGGGAGAGTCGACGCAGTATTTT.